This T cell receptor (beta chain) was sequenced in a study of blood T cells in healthy people across ages. Study at large: Template switching retrieved approximately one barcoded beta molecule for each two T cells.

Through a sample-barcoded 5' primer and a J-beta primer mix, a second PCR was run for roughly 7 to 12 cycles. Every molecule of cDNA carried a tag from a template-switch adaptor with 12 random nucleotides. TCRdb used MiXCR to reprocess the 5' RACE reads, holding one entry per CDR3 protein. This sample has under 2 million distinct CDR3 sequences, with about 31% found just once. Points on this clonotype: The target antigen is unknown.

Study-level results: Nothing was known about donor CMV status, and this possibly confounded expanded clonotype changes. Higher naive T cell percentage went strongly together with higher TCR beta diversity.

Germline lookup yields CDR1 ENHRY and CDR2 SYGVKD. This CDR3 region has 14 residues. Trimming removed 7 bases from V and 4 bases from J, with 15 bases in between. The sequence came from a woman younger than 45 in good health. The chain is built from TRBV10-3 and TRBJ2-3, with D possibly matching TRBD1 (5 bases). Sequenced material: blood. The CDR3 reads CAIKSPGKADTQYF. The CDR3 DNA reads as TGTGCCATCAAGAGTCCAGGGAAGGCAGATACGCAGTATTTT.